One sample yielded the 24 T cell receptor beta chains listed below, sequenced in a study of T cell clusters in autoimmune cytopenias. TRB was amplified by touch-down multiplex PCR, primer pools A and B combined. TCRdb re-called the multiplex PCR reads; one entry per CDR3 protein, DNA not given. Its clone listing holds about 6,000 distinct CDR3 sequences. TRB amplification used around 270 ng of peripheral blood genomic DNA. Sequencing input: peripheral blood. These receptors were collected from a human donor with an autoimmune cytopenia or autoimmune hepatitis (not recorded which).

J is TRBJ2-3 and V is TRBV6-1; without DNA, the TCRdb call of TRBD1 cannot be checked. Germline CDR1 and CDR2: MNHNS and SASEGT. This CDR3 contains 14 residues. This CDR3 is CASSAGTGEDTQYF.

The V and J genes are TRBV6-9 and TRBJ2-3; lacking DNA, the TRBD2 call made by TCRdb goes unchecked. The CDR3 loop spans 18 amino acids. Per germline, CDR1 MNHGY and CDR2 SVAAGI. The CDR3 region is CASSSPWTSGLSTDTQYF.

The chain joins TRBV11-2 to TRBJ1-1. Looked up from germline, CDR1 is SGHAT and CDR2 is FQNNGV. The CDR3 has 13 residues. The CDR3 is CASSFTANTEAFF. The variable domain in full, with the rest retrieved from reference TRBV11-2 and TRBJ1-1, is EAGVAQSPRYKIIEKRQSVAFWCNPISGHATLYWYQQILGQGPKLLIQFQNNGVVDDSQLPKDRFSAERLKGVDSTLKIQPAKLEDSAVYLCASSFTANTEAFFGQGTRLTVV.

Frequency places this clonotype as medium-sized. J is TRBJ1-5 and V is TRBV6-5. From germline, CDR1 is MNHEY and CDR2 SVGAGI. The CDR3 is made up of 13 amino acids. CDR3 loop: CASSPNGNQPQHF.

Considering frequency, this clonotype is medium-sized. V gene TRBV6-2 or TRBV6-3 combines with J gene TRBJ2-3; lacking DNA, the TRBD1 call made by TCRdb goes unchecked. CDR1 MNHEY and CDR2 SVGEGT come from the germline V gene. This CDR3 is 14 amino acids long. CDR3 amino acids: CASSYGGRTDTQYF.

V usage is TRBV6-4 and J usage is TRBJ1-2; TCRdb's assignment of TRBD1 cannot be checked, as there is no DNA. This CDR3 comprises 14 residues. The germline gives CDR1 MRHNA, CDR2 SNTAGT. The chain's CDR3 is CASKPGPANYGYTF.

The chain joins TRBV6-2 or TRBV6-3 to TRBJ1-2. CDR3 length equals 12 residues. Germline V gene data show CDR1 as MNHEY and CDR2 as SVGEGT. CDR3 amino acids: CASSLTVYGYTF.

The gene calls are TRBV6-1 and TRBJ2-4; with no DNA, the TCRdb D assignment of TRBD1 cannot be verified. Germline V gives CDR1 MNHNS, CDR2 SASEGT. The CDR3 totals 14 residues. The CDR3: CASTAGVGKNIQYF.

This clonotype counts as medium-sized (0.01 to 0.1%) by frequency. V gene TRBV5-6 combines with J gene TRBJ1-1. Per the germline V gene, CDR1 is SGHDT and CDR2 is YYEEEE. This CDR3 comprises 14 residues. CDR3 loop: CASSSHPGSTEAFF.

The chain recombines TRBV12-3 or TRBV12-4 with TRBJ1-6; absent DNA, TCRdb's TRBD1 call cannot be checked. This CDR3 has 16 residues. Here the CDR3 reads CASSLLTGGANSPLHF.

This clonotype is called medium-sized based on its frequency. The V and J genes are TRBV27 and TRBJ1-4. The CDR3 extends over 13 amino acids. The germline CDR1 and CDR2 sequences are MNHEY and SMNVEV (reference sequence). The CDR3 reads CASSLGLGEKLFF.

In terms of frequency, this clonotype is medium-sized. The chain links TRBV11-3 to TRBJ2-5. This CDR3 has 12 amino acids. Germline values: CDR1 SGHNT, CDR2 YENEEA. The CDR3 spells CASSLNQETQYF.

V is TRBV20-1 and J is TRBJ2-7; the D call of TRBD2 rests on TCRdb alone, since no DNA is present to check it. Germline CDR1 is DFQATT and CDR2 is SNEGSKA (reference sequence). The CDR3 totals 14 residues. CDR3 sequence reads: CSASGSGGHYEQYF.

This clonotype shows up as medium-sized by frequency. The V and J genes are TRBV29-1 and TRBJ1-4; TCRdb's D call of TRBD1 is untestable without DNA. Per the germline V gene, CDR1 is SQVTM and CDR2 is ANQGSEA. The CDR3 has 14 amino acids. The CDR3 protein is CSVGGTAFNEKLFF.

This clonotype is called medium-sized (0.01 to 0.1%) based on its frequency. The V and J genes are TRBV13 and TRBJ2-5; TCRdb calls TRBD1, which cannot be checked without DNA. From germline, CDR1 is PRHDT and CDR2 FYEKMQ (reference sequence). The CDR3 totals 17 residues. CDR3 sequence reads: CASSPRSRGRGRETQYF.

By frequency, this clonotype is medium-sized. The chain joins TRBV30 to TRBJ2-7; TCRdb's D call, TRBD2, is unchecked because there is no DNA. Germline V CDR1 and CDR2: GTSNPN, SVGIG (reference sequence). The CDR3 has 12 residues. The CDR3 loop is CAWSVGGVGQYF. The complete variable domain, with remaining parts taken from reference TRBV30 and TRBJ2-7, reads SQTIHQWPATLVQPVGSPLSLECTVEGTSNPNLYWYRQAAGRGLQLLFYSVGIGQISSEVPQNLSASRPQDRQFILSSKKLLLSDSGFYLCAWSVGGVGQYFGPGTRLTVT.

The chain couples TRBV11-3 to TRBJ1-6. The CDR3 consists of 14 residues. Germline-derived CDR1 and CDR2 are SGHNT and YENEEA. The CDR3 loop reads CASSPLTYNSPLHF.

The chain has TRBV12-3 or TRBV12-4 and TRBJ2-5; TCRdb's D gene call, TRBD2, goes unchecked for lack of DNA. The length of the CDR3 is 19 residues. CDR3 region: CASSSGLAGGASSYNEQFF.

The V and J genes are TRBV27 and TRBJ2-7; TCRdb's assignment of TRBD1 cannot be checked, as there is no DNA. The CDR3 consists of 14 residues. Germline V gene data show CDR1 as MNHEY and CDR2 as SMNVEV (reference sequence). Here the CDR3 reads CASSSGAGSYEQYF.

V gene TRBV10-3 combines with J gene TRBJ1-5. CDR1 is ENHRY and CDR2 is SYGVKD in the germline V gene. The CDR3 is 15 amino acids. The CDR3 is CAISESVEGNQPQHF.

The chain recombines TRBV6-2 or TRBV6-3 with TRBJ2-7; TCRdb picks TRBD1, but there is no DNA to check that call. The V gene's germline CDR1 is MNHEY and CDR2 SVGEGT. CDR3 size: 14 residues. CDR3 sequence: CASSQDYTGPEQYF.

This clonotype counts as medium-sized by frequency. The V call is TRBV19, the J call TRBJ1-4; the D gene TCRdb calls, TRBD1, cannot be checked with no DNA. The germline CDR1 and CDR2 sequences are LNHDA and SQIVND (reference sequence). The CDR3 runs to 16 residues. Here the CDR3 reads CASSIEQQGTNEKLFF.

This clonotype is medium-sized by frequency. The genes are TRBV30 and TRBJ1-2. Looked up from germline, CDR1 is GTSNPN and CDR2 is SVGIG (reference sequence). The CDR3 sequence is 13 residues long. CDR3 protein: CASFQESNYGYTF.

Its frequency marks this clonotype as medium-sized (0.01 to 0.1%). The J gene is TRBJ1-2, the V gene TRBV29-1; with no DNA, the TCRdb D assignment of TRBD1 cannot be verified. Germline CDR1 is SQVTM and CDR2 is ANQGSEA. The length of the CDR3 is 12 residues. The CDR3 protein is CSVGGGIYGYTF.